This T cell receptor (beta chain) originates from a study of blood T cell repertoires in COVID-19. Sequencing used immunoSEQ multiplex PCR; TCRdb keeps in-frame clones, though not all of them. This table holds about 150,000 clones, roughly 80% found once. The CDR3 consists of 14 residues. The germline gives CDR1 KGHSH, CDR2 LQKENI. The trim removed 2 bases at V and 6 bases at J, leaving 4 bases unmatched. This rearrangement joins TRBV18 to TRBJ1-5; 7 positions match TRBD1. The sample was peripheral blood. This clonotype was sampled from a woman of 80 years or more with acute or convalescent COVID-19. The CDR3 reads CASSPNRGGQPQHF. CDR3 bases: TGTGCCAGCTCACCAAACAGGGGTGGTCAGCCCCAGCATTTT.